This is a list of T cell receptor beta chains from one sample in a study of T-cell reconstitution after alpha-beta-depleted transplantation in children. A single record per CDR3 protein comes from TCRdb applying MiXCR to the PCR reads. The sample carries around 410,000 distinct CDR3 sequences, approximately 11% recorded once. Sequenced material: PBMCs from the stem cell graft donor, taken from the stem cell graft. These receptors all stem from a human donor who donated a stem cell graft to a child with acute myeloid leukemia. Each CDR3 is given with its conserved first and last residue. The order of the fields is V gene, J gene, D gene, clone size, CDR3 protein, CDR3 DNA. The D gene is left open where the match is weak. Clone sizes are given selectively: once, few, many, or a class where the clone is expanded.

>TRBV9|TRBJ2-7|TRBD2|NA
CASSTGTSGLYEQYF
TGTGCCAGCAGCACCGGGACTAGCGGGCTATACGAGCAGTACTTC
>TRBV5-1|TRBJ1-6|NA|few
CASSLEAGQSPLHF
TGCGCCAGCAGCTTGGAGGCCGGGCAGTCACCCCTCCACTTT
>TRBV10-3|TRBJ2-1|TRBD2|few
CATGLAPYNEQFF
TGTGCCACCGGACTAGCGCCTTACAATGAGCAGTTCTTC
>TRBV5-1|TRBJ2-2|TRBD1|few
CASSLVGPGQGLGTGELFF
TGCGCCAGCAGCTTGGTCGGGCCGGGACAGGGACTTGGCACCGGGGAGCTGTTTTTT
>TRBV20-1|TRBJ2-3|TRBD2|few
CSAWDYQSTDTQYF
TGCAGTGCATGGGACTACCAGAGCACAGATACGCAGTATTTT
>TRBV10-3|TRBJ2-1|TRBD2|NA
CAIGRPGLAGSGEQFF
TGTGCCATAGGCCGGCCGGGACTAGCGGGATCAGGTGAGCAGTTCTTC
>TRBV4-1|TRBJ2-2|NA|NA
CASSQFTGELFF
TGCGCCAGCAGCCAGTTCACCGGGGAGCTGTTTTTT
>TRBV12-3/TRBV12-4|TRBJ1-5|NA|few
CASSSRLEGRNQPQHF
TGTGCCAGCAGTTCCCGTCTGGAGGGACGCAATCAGCCCCAGCATTTT
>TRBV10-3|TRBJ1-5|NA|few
CAIKNGPDDQPQHF
TGTGCCATCAAAAACGGCCCCGACGATCAGCCCCAGCATTTT
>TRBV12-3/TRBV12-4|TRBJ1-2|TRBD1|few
CASSSGQGAIGYTF
TGTGCCAGCAGTTCCGGACAGGGGGCTATTGGCTACACCTTC
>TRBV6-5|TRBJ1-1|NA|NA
CASSYSKAAYEAFF
TGTGCCAGCAGTTACTCGAAGGCAGCGTATGAAGCTTTCTTT
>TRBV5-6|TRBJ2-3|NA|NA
CASSMFGQGSTDTQYF
TGTGCCAGCAGCATGTTTGGGCAGGGGAGCACAGATACGCAGTATTTT
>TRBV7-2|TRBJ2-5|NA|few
CASSSTRIQETQYF
TGTGCCAGCAGCTCAACACGGATACAAGAGACCCAGTACTTC
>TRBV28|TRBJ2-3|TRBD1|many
CASGTGRDTQYF
TGTGCCAGCGGGACAGGGAGAGATACGCAGTATTTT
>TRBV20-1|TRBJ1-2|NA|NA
CSASETVYGYTF
TGCAGTGCTAGTGAGACAGTATATGGCTACACCTTC
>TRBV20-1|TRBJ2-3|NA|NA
CSARAAPTDTQYF
TGCAGTGCTAGAGCGGCCCCCACAGATACGCAGTATTTT
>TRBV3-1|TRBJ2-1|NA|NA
CASSQDRHGSSYNEQFF
TGTGCCAGCAGCCAAGATCGTCATGGGAGCTCCTACAATGAGCAGTTCTTC
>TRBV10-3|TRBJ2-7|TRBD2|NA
CAINRGLADYEQYF
TGTGCCATCAACAGAGGCCTAGCGGACTACGAGCAGTACTTC
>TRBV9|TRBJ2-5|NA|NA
CASGRGTNQETQYF
TGTGCCAGCGGGAGGGGGACAAACCAAGAGACCCAGTACTTC
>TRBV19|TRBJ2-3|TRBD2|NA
CASSIGLAGADTQYF
TGTGCCAGTAGTATCGGACTAGCGGGAGCAGATACGCAGTATTTT
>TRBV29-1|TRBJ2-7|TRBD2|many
CSVEEISGSSYEQYF
TGCAGCGTTGAAGAGATTAGCGGGAGCTCCTACGAGCAGTACTTC
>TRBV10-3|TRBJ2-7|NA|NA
CAISEPDLYEQYF
TGTGCCATCAGTGAGCCCGATCTGTACGAGCAGTACTTC
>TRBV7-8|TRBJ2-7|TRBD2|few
CASSSVAGAGYEQYF
TGTGCCAGCAGCTCCGTCGCGGGAGCGGGGTACGAGCAGTACTTC
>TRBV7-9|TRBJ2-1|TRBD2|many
CASSLGASGNIIGNEQFF
TGTGCCAGCAGCTTAGGGGCTAGCGGAAACATTATAGGCAATGAGCAGTTCTTC
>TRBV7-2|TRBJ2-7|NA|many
CASSLDAGAPLEQYF
TGTGCCAGCAGCTTAGACGCAGGAGCCCCTCTCGAGCAGTACTTC
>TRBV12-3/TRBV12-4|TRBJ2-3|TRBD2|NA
CASSFFVRGGTDTQYF
TGTGCCAGCAGTTTCTTCGTGCGGGGGGGCACAGATACGCAGTATTTT
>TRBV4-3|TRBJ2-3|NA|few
CASSQDGEASASTDTQYF
TGCGCCAGCAGCCAAGATGGGGAGGCTAGTGCTAGCACAGATACGCAGTATTTT
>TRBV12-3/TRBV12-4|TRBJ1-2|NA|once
CASTLAGRQGYTF
TGTGCCAGCACCCTCGCCGGCAGGCAAGGCTACACCTTC
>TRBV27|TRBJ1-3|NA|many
CASSAGVPSGNTIYF
TGTGCCAGCAGTGCAGGGGTCCCCTCTGGAAACACCATATATTTT
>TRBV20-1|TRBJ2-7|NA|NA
CSARWVNSYEQYF
TGCAGTGCTAGATGGGTAAACTCCTACGAGCAGTACTTC